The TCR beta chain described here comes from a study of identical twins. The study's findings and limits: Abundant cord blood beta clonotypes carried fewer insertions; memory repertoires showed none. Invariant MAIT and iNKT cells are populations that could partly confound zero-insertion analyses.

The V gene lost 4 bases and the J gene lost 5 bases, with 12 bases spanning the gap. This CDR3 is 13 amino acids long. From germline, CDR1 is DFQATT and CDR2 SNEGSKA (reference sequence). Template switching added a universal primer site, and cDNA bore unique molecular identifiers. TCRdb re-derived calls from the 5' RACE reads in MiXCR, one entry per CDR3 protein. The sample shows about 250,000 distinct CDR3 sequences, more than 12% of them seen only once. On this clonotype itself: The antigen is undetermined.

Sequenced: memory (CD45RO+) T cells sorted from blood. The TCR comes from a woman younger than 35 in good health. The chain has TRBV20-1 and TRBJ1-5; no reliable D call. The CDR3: CSAIETVDQPQHF. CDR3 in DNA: TGCAGTGCTATAGAAACAGTTGATCAGCCCCAGCATTTT.